This is a list of T cell receptor beta chains from one sample in a study of shared clonotypes between healthy human individuals. TCRdb's table, derived via immunoSEQ multiplex PCR, lists solely in-frame clones and lacks some. The table lists roughly 2 million clones, roughly 94% of them singletons. The specimen was naive CD8+ T cells sorted from blood. Receptor source: a young man in good health. Both conserved end residues are trimmed from each CDR3. The D gene is left open where the match is weak.

v_call,d_call,cdr3_aa
TRBV4-1,TRBD1,ASSQDRGPDTEAF
TRBV2,TRBD1,ASSQNRGAGLEAF
TRBV7-9,-,ASSLALDRTGELF
TRBV25-1,TRBD2,ASSLAGSSYEQY
TRBV2,TRBD1,ASSLTGVYNSPLH
TRBV28,TRBD2,ASSLPGGDTGELF
TRBV29-1,TRBD2,SVEGVGLAYDSYEQY
TRBV28,-,ASSLWGSGNTIY
TRBV4-1,-,ASTDTGELF
TRBV30,-,AWRLDSQETQY
TRBV7-3,TRBD1,ASSLTGTGGDTQY
TRBV9,-,ASTGPENTIY
TRBV6-5,-,ASSAQGGYT
TRBV5-1,TRBD1,ASSWGQPDEKLF
TRBV27,-,ASSFFGRPEAF
TRBV7-8,-,ASSHAGELNTEAF
TRBV30,-,AWSVRLYEQY
TRBV10-1,TRBD1,AGWTGRPKPQHNEQF
TRBV7-8,-,ASSLVGGRTQY
TRBV29-1,TRBD1,SVEEGTGIGYT
TRBV5-1,-,ASSDDWASTDTQY
TRBV6-5,-,ASSYREGFYGYT
TRBV2,-,ASRDSFYGYT
TRBV28,TRBD1,ASSSNRGFAHEQY
TRBV19,TRBD1,ASSSQGEEDTEAF
TRBV6-5,-,ASSPESSYNSPLH
TRBV28,-,ASSTPYQGANYGYT
TRBV9,-,ASSGTAGGYT
TRBV19,-,ASSPRTDSNQPQH
TRBV6-5,-,ASSYSGGSDTQY
TRBV7-9,-,ASSSNQGWEQY
TRBV30,-,AGARTYEQY
TRBV7-9,TRBD2,ASSSSGGDSYEQY
TRBV13,TRBD1,ASSFAGQGAHEQY
TRBV4-3,-,ASSQDRSEGNYGYT
TRBV19,TRBD1,ASSIDPGTDYNEQF
TRBV2,-,ASRQGSLSYEQY
TRBV7-9,TRBD1,ASRGLQGAEAF
TRBV13,-,ASSLGLAGLYNEQF
TRBV11-3,-,ASSLTQGSDTQY
TRBV6-6,-,ASSSQGRGDEQY
TRBV7-8,TRBD1,ASSLGGRGRDYGYT
TRBV30,-,AWDSWDGDTQY
TRBV28,-,ASSPYTGELF
TRBV15,-,ATSRETPGEAF
TRBV6-6,-,ASTLTGGRNNSPLH
TRBV7-2,-,ASSIDRFSQETQY
TRBV7-6,-,ASSSGLYSPLH
TRBV27,-,ASSSLVRVIHNEQF
TRBV4-1,-,ASSQGVSYEQY
TRBV9,-,ASSVGSGISSGQY
TRBV7-2,TRBD1,ASSSSFWTGGGGYT
TRBV28,TRBD1,ASSLLRDRGTDTQY
TRBV4-1,TRBD2,ASSQEAGGFNEQF
TRBV6-1,-,ASSGGYT
TRBV27,TRBD2,ASSSLSMASGRADEQF